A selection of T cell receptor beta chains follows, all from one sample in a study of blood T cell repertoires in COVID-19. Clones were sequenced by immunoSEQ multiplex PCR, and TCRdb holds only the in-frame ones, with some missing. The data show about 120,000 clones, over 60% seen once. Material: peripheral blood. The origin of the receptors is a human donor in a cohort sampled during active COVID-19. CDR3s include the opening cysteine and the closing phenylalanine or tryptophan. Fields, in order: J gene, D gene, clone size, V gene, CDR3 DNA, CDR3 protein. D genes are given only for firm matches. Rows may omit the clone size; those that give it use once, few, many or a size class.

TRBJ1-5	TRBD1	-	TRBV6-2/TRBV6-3	TGTGCCAGCAGTCGGGACAGCAGCAATCAGCCCCAGCATTTT	CASSRDSSNQPQHF
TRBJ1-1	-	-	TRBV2	TGTGCCAGCAGTGAAAGGGGCAGGGGTGAAGCTTTCTTT	CASSERGRGEAFF
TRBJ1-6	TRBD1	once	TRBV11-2	TGTGCCAGCAGCTCCAGACAGGGGGGCAGCTCCTATAATTCACCCCTCCACTTT	CASSSRQGGSSYNSPLHF
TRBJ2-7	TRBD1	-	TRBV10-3	TGTGCCACGCGTCCCCCTCCCGACAGGGAACCCTACGAGCAGTACTTC	CATRPPPDREPYEQYF
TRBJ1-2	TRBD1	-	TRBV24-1	TGTGCCACCAGTGATCAGGGGGACTATGGCTACACCTTC	CATSDQGDYGYTF
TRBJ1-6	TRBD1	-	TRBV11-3	TGTGCCAGCAGCCCGCGGACAGGGTCGGTCCCCCTCCACTTT	CASSPRTGSVPLHF
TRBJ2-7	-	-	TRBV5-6	TGTGCCAGCAGCTTGGTTGGCAGGCCCCCCTACGAGCAGTACTTC	CASSLVGRPPYEQYF
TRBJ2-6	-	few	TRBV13	TGTGCCAGCAGCTTAGCCCTTGACATCTCTGGGGCCAACGTCCTGACTTTC	CASSLALDISGANVLTF
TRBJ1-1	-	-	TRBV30	TGTGCCTGGAGTGTGTCGGCCCAGGGGACTGAAGCTTTCTTT	CAWSVSAQGTEAFF
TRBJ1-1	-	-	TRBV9	TGTGCCAGCAGCGTAGGCGTCGGGGGCACTGAAGCTTTCTTT	CASSVGVGGTEAFF
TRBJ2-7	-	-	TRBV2	TGTGCCAGCAGTGGCCAGGACAAAATCCTCGGATCCTACGAGCAGTACTTC	CASSGQDKILGSYEQYF
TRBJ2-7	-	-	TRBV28	TGTGCCAGCAGTTCCGCAGGACTCGAGGCCCACGAGCAGTACTTC	CASSSAGLEAHEQYF
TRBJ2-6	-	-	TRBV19	TGTGCCAGTTGGGGGACCTGGGGGGAGACTGGGGCCAACGTCCTGACTTTC	CASWGTWGETGANVLTF
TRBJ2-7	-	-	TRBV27	TGTGCCAGCAGACGACAGGCCCGATTCCCTTCCTCCTACGAGCAGTACTTC	CASRRQARFPSSYEQYF
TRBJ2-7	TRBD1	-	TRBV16	TGTGCCAGCAGCCATCCTGGACAGGGGACCTACGAGCAGTACTTC	CASSHPGQGTYEQYF
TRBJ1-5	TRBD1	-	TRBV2	TGTGCCAGCAGTGAAGGGTGGCGACAGGGGGTTCAGCCCCAGCATTTT	CASSEGWRQGVQPQHF
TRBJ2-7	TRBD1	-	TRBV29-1	TGCAGCGCTGGGGACAGGGCGGACGAGCAGTACTTC	CSAGDRADEQYF
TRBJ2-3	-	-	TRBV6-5	TGTGCCGCTCGAACAGGCACAGATACGCAGTATTTT	CAARTGTDTQYF
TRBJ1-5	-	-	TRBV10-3	TGTGCCATCAGTGAGGCGGCGCGCGATCAGCCCCAGCATTTT	CAISEAARDQPQHF
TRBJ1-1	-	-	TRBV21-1	TGTGCCAGCAGCAATCGGTCACAGAGAGTCACTGAAGCTTTCTTT	CASSNRSQRVTEAFF
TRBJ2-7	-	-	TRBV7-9	TGTGCCAGCAGCACCACCGACAGAGGTGGAGACTACGAGCAGTACTTC	CASSTTDRGGDYEQYF
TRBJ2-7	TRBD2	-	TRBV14	TGTGCCAGCAGCCTTGGGGCGGGGGGCGTATACGAGCAGTACTTC	CASSLGAGGVYEQYF
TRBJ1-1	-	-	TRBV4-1	TGCGCCAGCAGCCAAACCCCCGTTTGGGACTCTGAAGCTTTCTTT	CASSQTPVWDSEAFF
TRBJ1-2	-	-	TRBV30	TGTGCCTGGGGGCGGGGATATGGAGGCTACACCTTC	CAWGRGYGGYTF
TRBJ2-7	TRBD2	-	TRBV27	TGTGCCAGCAGCTCCTTGGTAGCGGGAGTTATTTCCTACGAGCAGTACTTC	CASSSLVAGVISYEQYF
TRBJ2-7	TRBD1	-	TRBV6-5	TGTGCCAGCAGTCCCGGGACAGCCTACGAGCAGTACTTC	CASSPGTAYEQYF
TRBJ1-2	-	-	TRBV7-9	TGTGCCAGCAGCTCGGGAGTTTCGGGTGGCTACACCTTC	CASSSGVSGGYTF
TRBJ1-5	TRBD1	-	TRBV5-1	TGCGCCAGCAGCCCTGGGACAGGGAATCAGCCCCAGCATTTT	CASSPGTGNQPQHF
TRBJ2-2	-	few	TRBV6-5	TGTGCCAGCAGGATTAGCGGCGTAACCACCGGGGAGCTGTTTTTT	CASRISGVTTGELFF
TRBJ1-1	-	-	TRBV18	TGTGCCAGCTCCCCCGGAGGGAGGGGGGAGAACACTGAAGCTTTCTTT	CASSPGGRGENTEAFF
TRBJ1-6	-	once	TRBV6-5	TGTGCCAGCAGTTACGCGGTCAATTCACCCCTCCACTTT	CASSYAVNSPLHF
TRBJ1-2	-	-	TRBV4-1	TGCGCCAGCAGCCAAGGGTCCACAGCCTTCTATGGCTACACCTTC	CASSQGSTAFYGYTF
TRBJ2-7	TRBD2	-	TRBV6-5	TGTGCCAGCAGTTACTCTAGCGGGACCTACGAGCAGTACTTC	CASSYSSGTYEQYF
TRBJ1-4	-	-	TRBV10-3	TGTGCCATCAGTGAGTTAGGGGAATCTAATGAAAAACTGTTTTTT	CAISELGESNEKLFF
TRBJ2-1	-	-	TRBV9	TGTGCCAGCAGCGGGCGGGCGGGGACCTCGCGCTACAATGAGCAGTTCTTC	CASSGRAGTSRYNEQFF
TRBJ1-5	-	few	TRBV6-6	TGTGCCAGCGGCGGGGGGCGAGGCAATCAGCCCCAGCATTTT	CASGGGRGNQPQHF
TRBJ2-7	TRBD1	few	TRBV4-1	TGCGCCAGCAGCCTCGAGGGGACAGGGATATACGAGCAGTACTTC	CASSLEGTGIYEQYF
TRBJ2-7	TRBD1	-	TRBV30	TGTGCCTGGAGTGTGGGACAGGGCTTCGAGCAGTACTTC	CAWSVGQGFEQYF
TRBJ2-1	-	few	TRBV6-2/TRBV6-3	TGTGCCAGCAGTTACGTGGGAGGATCCTACAATGAGCAGTTCTTC	CASSYVGGSYNEQFF
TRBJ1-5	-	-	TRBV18	TGTGCCAGCTCACCGTTAGGGGTTAGGGAGCCCCAGCATTTT	CASSPLGVREPQHF
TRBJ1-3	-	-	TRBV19	TGTGCCAGTAAAGGGTTCCGGCGGGCTGGAAACACCATATATTTT	CASKGFRRAGNTIYF
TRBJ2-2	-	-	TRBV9	TGTGCCAGCAGCTCGCCCCGGTGGGGGGATCCTACCGGGGAGCTGTTTTTT	CASSSPRWGDPTGELFF
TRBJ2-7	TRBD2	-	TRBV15	TGTGCCACCAGCAGAGATCGTCTCGGGGGGTCCTACGAGCAGTACTTC	CATSRDRLGGSYEQYF
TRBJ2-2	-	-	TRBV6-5	TGTGCCAGCAGTTACTCCGGAGGGACCGGGGAGCTGTTTTTT	CASSYSGGTGELFF
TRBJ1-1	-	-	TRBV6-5	TGTGCCAGCAGTTACTCGCCGGGACAGAACACTGAAGCTTTCTTT	CASSYSPGQNTEAFF
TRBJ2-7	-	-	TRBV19	TGTGCCAGTAGTCTACAGGGGGGGGACGAGCAGTACTTC	CASSLQGGDEQYF
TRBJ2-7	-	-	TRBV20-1	TGCAGCGCAGGGGACCCCTACGAGCAGTACTTC	CSAGDPYEQYF
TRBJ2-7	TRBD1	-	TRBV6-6	TGTGCCAGCAGTCCCCCACCGGGACAGGGGGCCTACGAGCAGTACTTC	CASSPPPGQGAYEQYF
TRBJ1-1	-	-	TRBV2	TGTGCCAGCAGGTCCAAAATACTTCCGAACACTGAAGCTTTCTTT	CASRSKILPNTEAFF
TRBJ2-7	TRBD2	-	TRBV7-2	TGTGCCAGCAGCTTAGGACTAGCGGGGGGGCTATCCTACGAGCAGTACTTC	CASSLGLAGGLSYEQYF
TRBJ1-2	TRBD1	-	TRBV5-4	TGTGCCAGCAGAAGACCGGGACAGAATAACTATGGCTACACCTTC	CASRRPGQNNYGYTF
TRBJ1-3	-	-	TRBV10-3	TGTGCCATCAGTGACCCGGGAAACACCATATATTTT	CAISDPGNTIYF
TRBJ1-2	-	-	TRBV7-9	TGTGCCAGCAGCTTAGGCCAGGTCAACTATGGCTACACCTTC	CASSLGQVNYGYTF
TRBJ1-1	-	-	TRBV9	TGTGCCAGCAGCGTAGGTGGAAGGGAGGTGGGCACTGAAGCTTTCTTT	CASSVGGREVGTEAFF
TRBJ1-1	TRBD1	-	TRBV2	TGTGCCAGCAGTGTACCACAGGGGGAGGTGAACACTGAAGCTTTCTTT	CASSVPQGEVNTEAFF
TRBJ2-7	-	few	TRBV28	TGTGCCAGCAGTTTAGTCGGGGGGCAGGAGTACTTC	CASSLVGGQEYF
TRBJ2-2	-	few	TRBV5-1	TGCGCCAGCAGCGCCGGGACTCCTTCGCCCGGGGAGCTGTTTTTT	CASSAGTPSPGELFF
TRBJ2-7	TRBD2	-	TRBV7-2	TGTGCCAGCAGCCCGCCGCCAGGCGGCGGGAGCGTCTACGAGCAGTACTTC	CASSPPPGGGSVYEQYF
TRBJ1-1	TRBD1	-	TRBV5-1	TGCGCCAGCAGCTTGGCCGGCGGGCCAGAGGGACAGGGAGAATGGAACACTGAAGCTTTCTTT	CASSLAGGPEGQGEWNTEAFF